This is a list of T cell receptor beta chains from one sample in a study of shared clonotypes between healthy human individuals. Clones were sequenced by immunoSEQ multiplex PCR, and TCRdb holds only the in-frame ones, with some missing. This table has 550,000 to 650,000 clones, 90% to 97% appearing once. Material: naive CD8+ T cells sorted from blood. Receptors originate from a woman aged 25 to 39 in good health. Both conserved end residues are part of each CDR3. The D gene is left open where the match is weak. Size is omitted from some rows. Given values are once, few, many or a class for expanded clones.

clone_size: NA
v_call: TRBV11-3
d_call: NA
j_call: TRBJ2-3
cdr3_aa: CASSSGTSGTQYF
cdr3_nt: TGTGCCAGCAGCTCAGGGACGAGCGGTACGCAGTATTTT

clone_size: few
v_call: TRBV10-3
d_call: NA
j_call: TRBJ1-1
cdr3_aa: CAIRDPGVNTEAFF
cdr3_nt: TGTGCCATCAGGGACCCAGGGGTGAACACTGAAGCTTTCTTT

clone_size: NA
v_call: TRBV27
d_call: TRBD2
j_call: TRBJ2-5
cdr3_aa: CASGQGGLETQYF
cdr3_nt: TGTGCCAGCGGGCAGGGAGGGTTGGAGACCCAGTACTTC

clone_size: NA
v_call: TRBV2
d_call: NA
j_call: TRBJ2-7
cdr3_aa: CASSEGPGGAYEQYF
cdr3_nt: TGTGCCAGCAGTGAAGGACCAGGGGGGGCCTACGAGCAGTACTTC

clone_size: NA
v_call: TRBV2
d_call: TRBD2
j_call: TRBJ2-7
cdr3_aa: CASSETSDKYEQYF
cdr3_nt: TGTGCCAGCAGTGAGACTAGCGATAAATACGAGCAGTACTTC

clone_size: NA
v_call: TRBV19
d_call: NA
j_call: TRBJ1-5
cdr3_aa: CASSIWGGGNQPQHF
cdr3_nt: TGTGCCAGTAGTATTTGGGGGGGTGGCAATCAGCCCCAGCATTTT

clone_size: NA
v_call: TRBV5-4
d_call: TRBD1
j_call: TRBJ1-1
cdr3_aa: CASSFRDRGKGNTEAFF
cdr3_nt: TGTGCCAGCAGCTTTCGCGACAGGGGGAAGGGGAACACTGAAGCTTTCTTT

clone_size: NA
v_call: TRBV7-9
d_call: TRBD2
j_call: TRBJ2-5
cdr3_aa: CASSRTSGGLVGETQYF
cdr3_nt: TGTGCCAGCAGCCGGACTAGCGGGGGCCTGGTCGGGGAGACCCAGTACTTC

clone_size: NA
v_call: TRBV7-9
d_call: TRBD1
j_call: TRBJ1-2
cdr3_aa: CASSLPRDRPLLDGYTF
cdr3_nt: TGTGCCAGCAGCTTACCCCGGGACAGGCCCTTACTGGATGGCTACACCTTC

clone_size: NA
v_call: TRBV27
d_call: TRBD2
j_call: TRBJ2-7
cdr3_aa: CASSLQLAGDEQYF
cdr3_nt: TGTGCCAGCAGTTTACAACTAGCGGGGGACGAGCAGTACTTC

clone_size: NA
v_call: TRBV4-2
d_call: TRBD2
j_call: TRBJ2-7
cdr3_aa: CASSQDIGLAAEQYF
cdr3_nt: TGTGCCAGCAGCCAAGATATCGGACTAGCAGCCGAGCAGTACTTC

clone_size: NA
v_call: TRBV4-1
d_call: NA
j_call: TRBJ2-7
cdr3_aa: CASSQEPSPGYEQYF
cdr3_nt: TGCGCCAGCAGCCAAGAGCCTAGCCCAGGGTACGAGCAGTACTTC

clone_size: NA
v_call: TRBV11-2
d_call: NA
j_call: TRBJ2-7
cdr3_aa: CASSRGPERYF
cdr3_nt: TGTGCCAGCAGCCGAGGACCCGAAAGGTACTTC

clone_size: NA
v_call: TRBV28
d_call: TRBD2
j_call: TRBJ2-2
cdr3_aa: CASSSSSELAGAGELFF
cdr3_nt: TGTGCCAGCAGTTCGTCCTCGGAACTAGCGGGAGCCGGGGAGCTGTTTTTT

clone_size: NA
v_call: TRBV7-2
d_call: TRBD2
j_call: TRBJ2-7
cdr3_aa: CASSRVASGSRWEQYF
cdr3_nt: TGTGCCAGCAGCCGGGTGGCTAGCGGGAGTCGGTGGGAGCAGTACTTC

clone_size: NA
v_call: TRBV30
d_call: NA
j_call: TRBJ2-3
cdr3_aa: CAWLGSSSGTQYF
cdr3_nt: TGTGCCTGGCTGGGGTCCTCTTCGGGTACGCAGTATTTT

clone_size: NA
v_call: TRBV18
d_call: TRBD1
j_call: TRBJ1-5
cdr3_aa: CASSTDRGGGNQPQHF
cdr3_nt: TGTGCCAGCTCAACTGACAGGGGAGGTGGCAATCAGCCCCAGCATTTT

clone_size: NA
v_call: TRBV28
d_call: NA
j_call: TRBJ2-7
cdr3_aa: CASRPGYSYEQYF
cdr3_nt: TGTGCCAGCAGGCCAGGGTACTCCTACGAGCAGTACTTC

clone_size: NA
v_call: TRBV11-2
d_call: NA
j_call: TRBJ2-3
cdr3_aa: CASTLPSPGPYF
cdr3_nt: TGTGCCAGCACCCTACCTAGTCCCGGGCCGTATTTT

clone_size: once
v_call: TRBV9
d_call: TRBD2
j_call: TRBJ2-3
cdr3_aa: CASSVGTNTDTQYF
cdr3_nt: TGTGCCAGCAGCGTTGGGACTAACACAGATACGCAGTATTTT

clone_size: NA
v_call: TRBV6-1
d_call: NA
j_call: TRBJ1-1
cdr3_aa: CASSGHGGFFANEAFF
cdr3_nt: TGTGCCAGCAGTGGTCACGGGGGCTTTTTCGCGAATGAAGCTTTCTTT

clone_size: NA
v_call: TRBV4-1
d_call: NA
j_call: TRBJ2-7
cdr3_aa: CASSLSRAYSYEQYF
cdr3_nt: TGCGCCAGCAGCCTTAGCCGGGCCTACTCCTACGAGCAGTACTTC

clone_size: NA
v_call: TRBV4-1
d_call: NA
j_call: TRBJ2-2
cdr3_aa: CASSQDSGSANTGELFF
cdr3_nt: TGCGCCAGCAGCCAAGACTCAGGCAGCGCGAACACCGGGGAGCTGTTTTTT

clone_size: NA
v_call: TRBV13
d_call: TRBD2
j_call: TRBJ2-1
cdr3_aa: CASSLGPRVVQRDDHEQFF
cdr3_nt: TGTGCCAGCAGCTTAGGGCCGCGGGTAGTCCAGCGGGACGACCATGAGCAGTTCTTC

clone_size: NA
v_call: TRBV29-1
d_call: NA
j_call: TRBJ1-1
cdr3_aa: CSVPDTGQNTEAFF
cdr3_nt: TGCAGCGTACCCGATACAGGGCAGAACACTGAAGCTTTCTTT

clone_size: once
v_call: TRBV15
d_call: NA
j_call: TRBJ2-1
cdr3_aa: CATSRPSPTINEQFF
cdr3_nt: TGTGCCACCAGCAGACCCTCCCCAACCATCAATGAGCAGTTCTTC

clone_size: NA
v_call: TRBV5-6
d_call: TRBD1
j_call: TRBJ2-7
cdr3_aa: CASSLGQGAAYEQYF
cdr3_nt: TGTGCCAGCAGTCTGGGCCAGGGGGCAGCCTACGAGCAGTACTTC

clone_size: NA
v_call: TRBV10-3
d_call: TRBD2
j_call: TRBJ2-7
cdr3_aa: CATRTSEEVEQYF
cdr3_nt: TGTGCCACCCGGACTAGCGAGGAAGTGGAGCAGTACTTC

clone_size: NA
v_call: TRBV27
d_call: NA
j_call: TRBJ2-7
cdr3_aa: CASSFGVAYEQYF
cdr3_nt: TGTGCCAGCAGTTTCGGGGTCGCGTACGAGCAGTACTTC

clone_size: NA
v_call: TRBV5-1
d_call: TRBD1
j_call: TRBJ2-3
cdr3_aa: CASSLGTGRDRRDTQYF
cdr3_nt: TGCGCCAGCAGCCTGGGGACAGGTCGTGATCGGCGAGATACGCAGTATTTT

clone_size: NA
v_call: TRBV19
d_call: NA
j_call: TRBJ2-7
cdr3_aa: CASSIGDGTLYEQYF
cdr3_nt: TGTGCCAGTAGTATAGGCGACGGGACACTCTACGAGCAGTACTTC

clone_size: NA
v_call: TRBV7-8
d_call: TRBD2
j_call: TRBJ2-7
cdr3_aa: CASSPLAGGSYEQYF
cdr3_nt: TGTGCCAGCAGTCCACTAGCGGGAGGTTCCTACGAGCAGTACTTC

clone_size: NA
v_call: TRBV27
d_call: NA
j_call: TRBJ2-1
cdr3_aa: CASSYGEGVTEQFF
cdr3_nt: TGTGCCAGCAGTTATGGGGAAGGAGTGACTGAGCAGTTCTTC

clone_size: NA
v_call: TRBV30
d_call: NA
j_call: TRBJ1-5
cdr3_aa: CAWSRRWLTQPQHF
cdr3_nt: TGTGCCTGGAGTCGGCGTTGGTTAACGCAGCCCCAGCATTTT

clone_size: NA
v_call: TRBV21-1
d_call: NA
j_call: TRBJ2-2
cdr3_aa: CASSKIETANTGELFF
cdr3_nt: TGTGCCAGCAGCAAGATTGAGACAGCGAACACCGGGGAGCTGTTTTTT

clone_size: NA
v_call: TRBV7-9
d_call: NA
j_call: TRBJ2-1
cdr3_aa: CASSNNRGNEQFF
cdr3_nt: TGTGCCAGCAGCAATAACAGAGGCAATGAGCAGTTCTTC

clone_size: NA
v_call: TRBV11-2
d_call: NA
j_call: TRBJ2-7
cdr3_aa: CASSLRTTYEQYF
cdr3_nt: TGTGCCAGCAGCTTGCGGACGACCTACGAGCAGTACTTC

clone_size: NA
v_call: TRBV28
d_call: NA
j_call: TRBJ2-4
cdr3_aa: CASRGMKNIQYF
cdr3_nt: TGTGCCAGCAGGGGGATGAAAAACATTCAGTACTTC

clone_size: NA
v_call: TRBV19
d_call: NA
j_call: TRBJ2-1
cdr3_aa: CASSIDSAGSYNEQFF
cdr3_nt: TGTGCCAGTAGTATAGACAGTGCGGGTTCCTACAATGAGCAGTTCTTC

clone_size: once
v_call: TRBV6-5
d_call: NA
j_call: TRBJ2-7
cdr3_aa: CASSYRGMGGPSEQYF
cdr3_nt: TGTGCCAGCAGTTATAGGGGGATGGGAGGGCCAAGCGAGCAGTACTTC

clone_size: NA
v_call: TRBV7-9
d_call: TRBD1
j_call: TRBJ1-1
cdr3_aa: CASPTGGTEAFF
cdr3_nt: TGTGCCAGCCCGACAGGGGGCACTGAAGCTTTCTTT

clone_size: NA
v_call: TRBV7-9
d_call: NA
j_call: TRBJ2-2
cdr3_aa: CASSLIGQAFTGELFF
cdr3_nt: TGTGCCAGCAGCTTAATTGGGCAAGCGTTTACCGGGGAGCTGTTTTTT

clone_size: NA
v_call: TRBV25-1
d_call: TRBD2
j_call: TRBJ2-7
cdr3_aa: CASSAGLAGEGSYEQYF
cdr3_nt: TGTGCCAGCAGTGCGGGACTAGCGGGAGAGGGCTCCTACGAGCAGTACTTC

clone_size: NA
v_call: TRBV28
d_call: TRBD2
j_call: TRBJ2-7
cdr3_aa: CASSLWGLAGPEGEQYF
cdr3_nt: TGTGCCAGCAGTTTATGGGGACTAGCGGGGCCCGAAGGGGAGCAGTACTTC

clone_size: NA
v_call: TRBV2
d_call: TRBD2
j_call: TRBJ2-7
cdr3_aa: CASSGEGRYEQYF
cdr3_nt: TGTGCCAGCAGTGGGGAGGGCCGGTACGAGCAGTACTTC

clone_size: few
v_call: TRBV5-6
d_call: NA
j_call: TRBJ2-5
cdr3_aa: CASSLGSQETQYF
cdr3_nt: TGTGCCAGCAGCTTGGGTTCCCAAGAGACCCAGTACTTC

clone_size: NA
v_call: TRBV11-2
d_call: NA
j_call: TRBJ2-7
cdr3_aa: CASRQPGQDYEQYF
cdr3_nt: TGTGCCAGCAGGCAACCTGGACAAGACTACGAGCAGTACTTC

clone_size: NA
v_call: TRBV28
d_call: NA
j_call: TRBJ1-1
cdr3_aa: CASTPPRGRSTEAFF
cdr3_nt: TGTGCCAGCACACCACCCAGGGGACGTTCCACTGAAGCTTTCTTT

clone_size: NA
v_call: TRBV7-6
d_call: NA
j_call: TRBJ2-5
cdr3_aa: CASSLEASDSGETQYF
cdr3_nt: TGTGCCAGCAGCTTGGAGGCATCCGACAGTGGAGAGACCCAGTACTTC

clone_size: NA
v_call: TRBV28
d_call: TRBD2
j_call: TRBJ2-1
cdr3_aa: CASSPIAGNPYNEQFF
cdr3_nt: TGTGCCAGCAGTCCGATAGCGGGAAACCCTTACAATGAGCAGTTCTTC